What follows are 5 T cell receptor beta chains derived from one specimen sequenced in a study of T cell changes during pregnancy in multiple sclerosis. Method: immunoSEQ multiplex PCR; TCRdb's copy keeps in-frame clones and lacks some. Of approximately 70,000 clones in the sample, 92% were seen once. The input for sequencing was peripheral blood, taken in the second trimester of pregnancy. The receptors shown here come from a female donor in good health, enrolled as a control in a pregnancy study.

V is TRBV6-5 and J is TRBJ1-5, with D tentatively TRBD1 (5 bases). Trimming stripped 8 bases from V and 2 bases from J, with 13 bases between. The CDR3 has 14 amino acids. Germline lookup yields CDR1 MNHEY and CDR2 SVGAGI. CDR3 sequence: CASRRTGRNQPQHF. In nucleotides, the CDR3 is TGTGCCAGCCGTCGTACAGGCCGCAATCAGCCCCAGCATTTT.

V and J are TRBV27 and TRBJ2-3; no firm D call. The CDR3 loop spans 12 amino acids. The V end lost 3 bases, the J end lost 2 bases, and 3 bases lay between the germline ends. The germline V gene encodes CDR1 MNHEY and CDR2 SMNVEV (reference sequence). The CDR3 region is CASSFSTDTQYF. The CDR3 DNA reads TGTGCCAGCAGTTTCTCCACAGATACGCAGTATTTT.

This clone occurred once. J is TRBJ2-1 and V is TRBV19; 7 nucleotides line up with TRBD2. With 6 bases clipped from V and 7 bases from J, the junction kept 15 bases outside the gene matches. This CDR3 region has 16 residues. Germline CDR1 and CDR2: LNHDA and SQIVND (reference sequence). The CDR3: CASREGWEGSWNEQFF. The CDR3, as DNA: TGTGCCAGTAGAGAGGGGTGGGAGGGGTCTTGGAATGAGCAGTTCTTC.

V usage is TRBV7-2 and J usage is TRBJ1-6; D ambiguous. Trimming removed 3 bases from V and 9 bases from J, with 6 bases in between. The CDR3 runs 12 residues. CDR1 and CDR2 (germline): SGHTA, FQGNSA. The CDR3, as DNA: TGTGCCAGCAGCTTCCCGGGTTCACCCCTCCACTTT. Its protein product is CASSFPGSPLHF.

The V call is TRBV6-1, the J call TRBJ1-6; 9 positions agree with TRBD1. Trimming cost V 3 bases and J 8 bases; bases outside gene matches: 5. The V gene's germline CDR1 is MNHNS and CDR2 SASEGT. The CDR3 length is 15 residues. Here the CDR3 reads CASSDSGTGYSPLHF. The CDR3 region has the DNA TGTGCCAGCAGTGACTCCGGGACAGGGTATTCACCCCTCCACTTT.